These 2 T cell receptor beta chains were all obtained from the same sample, sequenced in a study of spatial heterogeneity in lung cancer. No antigens are known for them. Time point indicated: sample taken at primary tumor resection. Whole-study results and caveats: Tumors with more nonsynonymous mutations had more expanded intratumoral alpha and beta TCRs.

Each CDR3 protein gets one entry after TCRdb re-called the 5' RACE reads with MiXCR. The profile shows tens of thousands of distinct CDR3 sequences, approximately 15% of them singletons. Sequenced material: lung tumor tissue, taken at surgery. Receptors originate from a female donor with early-stage non-small cell lung cancer.

The table lists this clonotype with a few counts. The chain uses TRBV27 and TRBJ2-3, with 7 bases lining up with TRBD2. The germline V gene has CDR1 MNHEY and CDR2 SMNVEV (reference sequence). The trim removed 6 bases at V and 3 bases at J, leaving 0 bases unmatched. The CDR3 spans 12 residues. CDR3 residues: CASRRGTDTQYF. CDR3 in DNA: TGTGCCAGCAGGCGGGGGACAGATACGCAGTATTTT.

Concerning this clonotype: Since a much larger clone is just one base distant, this may be a read error. The V call is TRBV29-1, the J call TRBJ2-3; 10 bases are a match to TRBD2. The CDR3 is 14 residues long. The germline V gene has CDR1 SQVTM and CDR2 ANQGSEA. CDR3 DNA sequence: TGCATCGTTTGGCTAGCGGGAGAGGAGGGTACGCAGTATTTT. It translates to CIVWLAGEEGTQYF.